Below, one T cell receptor beta chain is given with its context. This sample is part of a study of shared clonotypes between healthy human individuals. Study-level background: CD4 naive and CD4 memory each took three plates per donor, while CD8 naive took two and CD8 memory one.

With V trimmed by 3 bases and J by 5 bases, 2 bases remained unmatched. Germline assignment: CDR1 MDHEN and CDR2 SYDVKM. The CDR3 extends over 15 amino acids. It was into CD45RA+ naive and CD45RA-negative memory subsets that the CD4+ cells were split. Assay: immunoSEQ multiplex PCR; the TCRdb copy retains only in-frame clones and omits some. The sample carries 2 million to 2.5 million clones, about nine tenths recorded once. The sequenced material came from naive CD4+ T cells from PBMCs. The subset here: CD45RA+ positively selected. This sequence joins TRBV28 and TRBJ2-3; 13 nucleotides match TRBD2. The receptor comes from a man younger than 35 in good health. Some clones in this sample may be carry-over from other donors' samples. The CDR3 DNA reads as TGTGCCAGCAGTTTCGGGACTAGCGGGAAAGATACGCAGTATTTT. As protein: CASSFGTSGKDTQYF.